A selection of T cell receptor beta chains follows, all from one sample in a study of T cell responses to AZD1222 COVID-19 vaccine. Only in-frame clones appear in the TCRdb table, and some are missing; sequencing was by immunoSEQ multiplex PCR. The repertoire holds 150,000 to 200,000 clones, with approximately 93% as singletons. The sequences come from peripheral blood, collected 28 days after the second AZD1222 dose. All receptors derive from an adult who received the AZD1222 COVID-19 vaccine. Each CDR3 is given with its conserved first and last residue. D genes are given only for firm matches. The size field is filled for only some rows; it gives once, few, many or a size class.

>TRBJ2-2|TRBD2|few|TRBV24-1
TGTGCCACCGCTAGCGGGCGCTACACCGGGGAGCTGTTTTTT
CATASGRYTGELFF
>TRBJ1-2|TRBD1|-|TRBV7-2
TGTGCCAGCAGCCAAGGGGCGACAGGGACCAACTATGGCTACACCTTC
CASSQGATGTNYGYTF
>TRBJ1-1|-|-|TRBV6-1
TGTGCCAGCAGTGAAGGGGCAGGGGCTTTCTTT
CASSEGAGAFF
>TRBJ2-7|-|-|TRBV6-5
TGTGCCAGCAGGCCGGGACTTACATACTACGAGCAGTACTTC
CASRPGLTYYEQYF
>TRBJ2-3|-|-|TRBV18
TGTGCCAGCTCACCTAATATGGACTGGGTGGGCACAGATACGCAGTATTTT
CASSPNMDWVGTDTQYF
>TRBJ1-2|-|few|TRBV9
TGTGCCAGCAGCCCCTACGGGGGGGCCCTCTATGGCTACACCTTC
CASSPYGGALYGYTF
>TRBJ2-2|TRBD2|-|TRBV27
TGTGCCAGCAGTTTAGCGGGGGGTGGCGGGGAGCTGTTTTTT
CASSLAGGGGELFF
>TRBJ2-2|-|-|TRBV10-2
TGCGCCAGCAGTGAGTCGAGGCCCACTGGCGGGAACACCGGGGAGCTGTTTTTT
CASSESRPTGGNTGELFF
>TRBJ1-1|TRBD1|-|TRBV4-3
TGCGCCAGCAGCCACAGGGACAGATTGAACACTGAAGCTTTCTTT
CASSHRDRLNTEAFF
>TRBJ1-1|-|-|TRBV5-1
TGCGCCAGCAGCTTGGGCTTTCGGGGAATGAACACTGAAGCTTTCTTT
CASSLGFRGMNTEAFF
>TRBJ2-5|TRBD2|-|TRBV7-3
TGTGCCAGCAGCTTAACCCCGACTAGCCAGACGGCCCAGTACTTC
CASSLTPTSQTAQYF
>TRBJ2-2|-|-|TRBV4-2
TGTGCCAGCAGCCAAGCGGCAGACCCCACCGGGGAGCTGTTTTTT
CASSQAADPTGELFF
>TRBJ1-4|TRBD1|-|TRBV5-6
TGTGCCAGCAGCTTGTACGACAGGGGGCTGGCTAATGAAAAACTGTTTTTT
CASSLYDRGLANEKLFF
>TRBJ1-1|TRBD1|-|TRBV18
TGTGCCAGCTCACCAGAGGACAGGGGAGACACTGAAGCTTTCTTT
CASSPEDRGDTEAFF
>TRBJ2-3|TRBD1|-|TRBV18
TGTGCCAGCTCACCACGCTCAGGGGGCCGCACAGATACGCAGTATTTT
CASSPRSGGRTDTQYF
>TRBJ1-3|TRBD1|-|TRBV11-2
TGTGCCAGCAGCTCAGGGGGCCAGCGAAACACCATATATTTT
CASSSGGQRNTIYF
>TRBJ2-2|-|-|TRBV11-3
TGTGCCAGCAGCTTACATACGGGGGCCGGGGAGCTGTTTTTT
CASSLHTGAGELFF
>TRBJ2-1|TRBD2|-|TRBV7-3
TGTGCCAGCAGCTCCAGCGGGGGCGGTTACAATGAGCAGTTCTTC
CASSSSGGGYNEQFF